This T cell receptor beta chain came from a study of CD8+ T cells in alopecia areata. As the sequencing template, cDNA was produced by extracting RNA and reverse transcribing it. This table comes from immunoSEQ multiplex PCR, and its TCRdb copy is limited to in-frame clones, with some not included. Altogether about 120,000 clones are present, approximately 53% being singletons, with the ten largest covering roughly 0.5%. The sample's treatment: oral pan-JAK inhibitor, 5-10 mg twice daily. Study-level points and caveats: While patients received tofacitinib, many expanded lesional clones remained present in scalp and blood.

Remarks on this clone: Its specificity is unknown.

V shed 4 bases and J shed 2 bases, with 15 bases lying between them. CDR3 length: 15 residues. Germline CDR1 is SGHRS and CDR2 is YFSETQ. The clonotype was recovered from a human donor with alopecia areata. The chain is built from TRBV5-1 and TRBJ2-5; possible D gene TRBD1, 5 bases. The specimen was CD4+ T cells sorted from blood, collected at week 4, from a patient treated with tofacitinib. CDR3 nucleotides: TGCGCCAGCAGCCCCCAACAGGAGATACAAGAGACCCAGTACTTC. Its protein is CASSPQQEIQETQYF.